The TCR beta chain described here comes from a study of blood T cell repertoires in COVID-19. In the original processing: Estimation of nucleated cell counts relied on the amplification of reference gene primers. Method: immunoSEQ multiplex PCR; TCRdb's copy keeps in-frame clones and lacks some. V and J calls and clone size are as listed in that table; D and trimming were resolved from the DNA. The profile covers approximately 94,000 clones, with around four fifths appearing a single time and 10% to 15% taken by the ten largest. Material for sequencing was peripheral blood. The TCR was taken from a man aged 50 to 59 with active or convalescent COVID-19.

The CDR3 DNA is TGTGCCAGCGAATCGGGGAACACTGAAGCTTTCTTT. Translating it yields CASESGNTEAFF. The rearrangement joins TRBV7-9 to TRBJ1-1, with D unresolved. V was clipped by 8 bases and J by 1 base, with 8 bases between them. The CDR3 loop spans 12 amino acids. Germline assignment: CDR1 SEHNR and CDR2 FQNEAQ (reference sequence). Based on the CDR3 plus reference TRBV7-9 and TRBJ1-1, the full variable domain is DTGVSQNPRHKITKRGQNVTFRCDPISEHNRLYWYRQTLGQGPEFLTYFQNEAQLEKSRLLSDRFSAERPKGSFSTLEIQRTEQGDSAMYLCASESGNTEAFFGQGTRLTVV.